A selection of T cell receptor beta chains follows, all from one sample in a study of shared clonotypes between healthy human individuals. The method was immunoSEQ multiplex PCR; TCRdb's version includes in-frame clones alone and lacks a portion of them. Among about 1.9 million clones listed, just over 90% were seen once. Sequenced sample: naive CD8+ T cells from PBMCs. The receptors were sampled from a man between 18 and 29 years old in good health. Some clones in this sample may be carry-over from other donors' samples. The CDR3 runs from the conserved cysteine through the conserved F or W. Fields, in order: J gene, V gene, clone size, D gene, CDR3 DNA, CDR3 protein. The D gene is left open where the match is weak. A row's size may be missing; if present it is once, few, many or a size class.

J gene: TRBJ2-4
V gene: TRBV6-1
clone size: -
D gene: -
CDR3 DNA: TGTGCCAGCAGTGAATATCTCTCCGGGTTAGAGGCCAAAAACATTCAGTACTTC
CDR3 protein: CASSEYLSGLEAKNIQYF

J gene: TRBJ2-7
V gene: TRBV6-1
clone size: -
D gene: TRBD2
CDR3 DNA: TGTGCCAGCAGTGAATTCCTAGCGGGAGCCTACGAGCAGTACTTC
CDR3 protein: CASSEFLAGAYEQYF

J gene: TRBJ2-3
V gene: TRBV2
clone size: -
D gene: -
CDR3 DNA: TGTGCCAGCAGCGCCGGGACCCGAAGCCAAGATACGCAGTATTTT
CDR3 protein: CASSAGTRSQDTQYF

J gene: TRBJ2-3
V gene: TRBV28
clone size: -
D gene: -
CDR3 DNA: TGTGCCAGCAGAACTACAGGGAGAAGGTCATTAGATACGCAGTATTTT
CDR3 protein: CASRTTGRRSLDTQYF

J gene: TRBJ2-7
V gene: TRBV27
clone size: -
D gene: -
CDR3 DNA: TGTGCCAGCAGTTTCGGGTTAGGGAGCTCCTACGAGCAGTACTTC
CDR3 protein: CASSFGLGSSYEQYF

J gene: TRBJ2-1
V gene: TRBV5-4
clone size: once
D gene: TRBD2
CDR3 DNA: TGTGCCAGCAGCCTGGGACTAGCGGGAGAGGGGAATGAGCAGTTCTTC
CDR3 protein: CASSLGLAGEGNEQFF

J gene: TRBJ2-1
V gene: TRBV19
clone size: -
D gene: -
CDR3 DNA: TGTGCCAGTAAGGACACCACCTCCTACAATGAGCAGTTCTTC
CDR3 protein: CASKDTTSYNEQFF

J gene: TRBJ2-7
V gene: TRBV7-6
clone size: -
D gene: TRBD2
CDR3 DNA: TGTGCCAGCAGCTTGGTTGCTAGCGGGAGCAACTACGAGCAGTACTTC
CDR3 protein: CASSLVASGSNYEQYF

J gene: TRBJ2-1
V gene: TRBV19
clone size: -
D gene: TRBD2
CDR3 DNA: TGTGCCAGTAGGTTGGTAGCGGGATTCTACAATGAGCAGTTCTTC
CDR3 protein: CASRLVAGFYNEQFF

J gene: TRBJ2-7
V gene: TRBV5-6
clone size: -
D gene: TRBD2
CDR3 DNA: TGTGCCAGCAGCCATAGCGGGAGTCTGTACGAGCAGTACTTC
CDR3 protein: CASSHSGSLYEQYF

J gene: TRBJ2-1
V gene: TRBV9
clone size: -
D gene: TRBD1
CDR3 DNA: TGTGCCAGCAGCATCCGGGCGACAGGGGGCGAGGGCAATGAGCAGTTCTTC
CDR3 protein: CASSIRATGGEGNEQFF

J gene: TRBJ2-1
V gene: TRBV4-2
clone size: -
D gene: TRBD2
CDR3 DNA: TGTGCCAGCAGCCACGGGGGGACCGGCAATGAGCAGTTCTTC
CDR3 protein: CASSHGGTGNEQFF

J gene: TRBJ1-5
V gene: TRBV19
clone size: -
D gene: -
CDR3 DNA: TGTGCCACCACCCCTGTCGCAGGGAGCAATCAGCCCCAGCATTTT
CDR3 protein: CATTPVAGSNQPQHF

J gene: TRBJ2-5
V gene: TRBV7-2
clone size: once
D gene: TRBD2
CDR3 DNA: TGTGCCAGCAGCGGATGGGTGGGACTAGCGGAAGAGACCCAGTACTTC
CDR3 protein: CASSGWVGLAEETQYF

J gene: TRBJ1-3
V gene: TRBV5-1
clone size: once
D gene: TRBD1
CDR3 DNA: TGCGCCAGCAGCTTGGTCGGAGGGGGCATTGGAAACACCATATATTTT
CDR3 protein: CASSLVGGGIGNTIYF

J gene: TRBJ1-1
V gene: TRBV9
clone size: few
D gene: -
CDR3 DNA: TGTGCCAGCAGCGTAAACAGGGCCACTGAAGCTTTCTTT
CDR3 protein: CASSVNRATEAFF

J gene: TRBJ1-4
V gene: TRBV5-6
clone size: -
D gene: TRBD1
CDR3 DNA: TGTGCCAGCAGCTCGAGGAGGGGGCATGAAAAACTGTTTTTT
CDR3 protein: CASSSRRGHEKLFF

J gene: TRBJ2-1
V gene: TRBV7-7
clone size: -
D gene: -
CDR3 DNA: TGTGCCAGCAGTGACCGGGTATGGGGTGAGCAGTTCTTC
CDR3 protein: CASSDRVWGEQFF

J gene: TRBJ2-7
V gene: TRBV27
clone size: -
D gene: TRBD1
CDR3 DNA: TGTGCCAGCAGCTCCTCGACAGGGTTTTCCTACGAGCAGTACTTC
CDR3 protein: CASSSSTGFSYEQYF

J gene: TRBJ2-4
V gene: TRBV2
clone size: -
D gene: TRBD1
CDR3 DNA: TGTGCCACCGGGACAGAAGAAAACATTCAGTACTTC
CDR3 protein: CATGTEENIQYF

J gene: TRBJ2-7
V gene: TRBV7-2
clone size: -
D gene: -
CDR3 DNA: TGTGCCAGCAGCTTCCCCAGGGTCAGCTCCTACGAGCAGTACTTC
CDR3 protein: CASSFPRVSSYEQYF

J gene: TRBJ2-2
V gene: TRBV4-2
clone size: -
D gene: TRBD2
CDR3 DNA: TGTGCCAGCAGCCAAGGCCCCGCAGCGGGAGGCGTCAGGGAGCTGTTTTTT
CDR3 protein: CASSQGPAAGGVRELFF

J gene: TRBJ1-5
V gene: TRBV7-8
clone size: once
D gene: TRBD1
CDR3 DNA: TGTGCCAGCAGAGGACAGGGGGCGAATCAGCCCCAGCATTTT
CDR3 protein: CASRGQGANQPQHF

J gene: TRBJ2-3
V gene: TRBV28
clone size: -
D gene: TRBD2
CDR3 DNA: TGTGCCAGCAGTAGTAGCGGGAGTTGGACAGATACGCAGTATTTT
CDR3 protein: CASSSSGSWTDTQYF

J gene: TRBJ2-7
V gene: TRBV2
clone size: -
D gene: TRBD2
CDR3 DNA: TGTGCCAGCACTCCATCCGGGACTAGCGGTGACGAGCAGTACTTC
CDR3 protein: CASTPSGTSGDEQYF

J gene: TRBJ1-4
V gene: TRBV7-9
clone size: -
D gene: -
CDR3 DNA: TGTGCCAGCAGCCTTTGGGGGCGAGAAAAACTGTTTTTT
CDR3 protein: CASSLWGREKLFF

J gene: TRBJ2-1
V gene: TRBV5-4
clone size: -
D gene: -
CDR3 DNA: TGTGCCAGCAGCTTGAAGACCCTACAGAGCCCGAGCTCCTACAATGAGCAGTTCTTC
CDR3 protein: CASSLKTLQSPSSYNEQFF

J gene: TRBJ1-5
V gene: TRBV11-3
clone size: -
D gene: -
CDR3 DNA: TGTGCCAGCAGCTTAGTAGATTTGGGAATAGGACAGCCCCAGCATTTT
CDR3 protein: CASSLVDLGIGQPQHF

J gene: TRBJ1-1
V gene: TRBV7-2
clone size: -
D gene: -
CDR3 DNA: TGTGCCAGCAGCTTACTCGGGACTGCTTTCTTT
CDR3 protein: CASSLLGTAFF

J gene: TRBJ2-7
V gene: TRBV5-4
clone size: -
D gene: TRBD2
CDR3 DNA: TGTGCCAGCAGCTCCGGGACTAGAGGAATCCACGAGCAGTACTTC
CDR3 protein: CASSSGTRGIHEQYF

J gene: TRBJ2-3
V gene: TRBV11-1
clone size: -
D gene: TRBD2
CDR3 DNA: TGTGCCAGCAGCTTCACTCTAGCGGGAGGGCCAGATACGCAGTATTTT
CDR3 protein: CASSFTLAGGPDTQYF

J gene: TRBJ2-7
V gene: TRBV6-1
clone size: -
D gene: TRBD1
CDR3 DNA: TGTGCCTCCATAGAGAAAAAGGGGGCCTCCTACGAGCAGTACTTC
CDR3 protein: CASIEKKGASYEQYF

J gene: TRBJ2-3
V gene: TRBV29-1
clone size: -
D gene: TRBD1
CDR3 DNA: TGCAGCGTTCCGGACAGGGGGCCCATAGATACGCAGTATTTT
CDR3 protein: CSVPDRGPIDTQYF

J gene: TRBJ1-1
V gene: TRBV9
clone size: -
D gene: -
CDR3 DNA: TGTGCCAGCAGCGTAGGGTCCCAGTCGAACACTGAAGCTTTCTTT
CDR3 protein: CASSVGSQSNTEAFF

J gene: TRBJ2-7
V gene: TRBV5-6
clone size: -
D gene: -
CDR3 DNA: TGTGCCAGCAGCTTCGGGACGGCTTCCTACGAGCAGTACTTC
CDR3 protein: CASSFGTASYEQYF

J gene: TRBJ2-1
V gene: TRBV28
clone size: -
D gene: -
CDR3 DNA: TGTGCCAGCAGTGCCGTAGGGATGGGCTCCTACAATGAGCAGTTCTTC
CDR3 protein: CASSAVGMGSYNEQFF

J gene: TRBJ2-5
V gene: TRBV5-8
clone size: once
D gene: -
CDR3 DNA: TGTGCCAGCACCCCCCTTTCATTCCAAGAGACCCAGTACTTC
CDR3 protein: CASTPLSFQETQYF

J gene: TRBJ1-1
V gene: TRBV27
clone size: -
D gene: -
CDR3 DNA: TGTGCCAGCAGCCTAAACCAGGGGATACGGACTGAAGCTTTCTTT
CDR3 protein: CASSLNQGIRTEAFF

J gene: TRBJ2-3
V gene: TRBV10-1
clone size: once
D gene: -
CDR3 DNA: TGCGCCAGCAGTGTCCTCGGCGAGCGCACAGATACGCAGTATTTT
CDR3 protein: CASSVLGERTDTQYF

J gene: TRBJ2-5
V gene: TRBV7-9
clone size: -
D gene: TRBD2
CDR3 DNA: TGTGCCAGCAGCCCGGGACTAGCGGGAGAGAAAGAGACCCAGTACTTC
CDR3 protein: CASSPGLAGEKETQYF

J gene: TRBJ1-3
V gene: TRBV14
clone size: -
D gene: -
CDR3 DNA: TGTGCCAGCAGCCAGCTCACGGGTGGCTCTGGAAACACCATATATTTT
CDR3 protein: CASSQLTGGSGNTIYF

J gene: TRBJ1-1
V gene: TRBV28
clone size: -
D gene: -
CDR3 DNA: TGTGCCAGCAGTTTGGAGGAGAACACTGAAGCTTTCTTT
CDR3 protein: CASSLEENTEAFF

J gene: TRBJ2-1
V gene: TRBV28
clone size: -
D gene: -
CDR3 DNA: TGTGCCAGCAGGGCCCCGAGGGGTGTCGGAGGATACAATGAGCAGTTCTTC
CDR3 protein: CASRAPRGVGGYNEQFF

J gene: TRBJ2-3
V gene: TRBV11-2
clone size: -
D gene: TRBD2
CDR3 DNA: TGTGCCAGCAGCTTAGGTGGGCGGGAGCAAGATACGCAGTATTTT
CDR3 protein: CASSLGGREQDTQYF

J gene: TRBJ2-3
V gene: TRBV28
clone size: -
D gene: TRBD1
CDR3 DNA: TGTGCCAGCAGTTACCCTGCGTTCGGCGAGGGGGCGGGCACAGATACGCAGTATTTT
CDR3 protein: CASSYPAFGEGAGTDTQYF

J gene: TRBJ1-1
V gene: TRBV6-5
clone size: -
D gene: -
CDR3 DNA: TGTGCCAGCAAGTACGGGGACACTGAAGCTTTCTTT
CDR3 protein: CASKYGDTEAFF

J gene: TRBJ2-7
V gene: TRBV28
clone size: -
D gene: -
CDR3 DNA: TGTGCCAGCAGTCTCCAGGTTGTGGTTAGCTCCTACGAGCAGTACTTC
CDR3 protein: CASSLQVVVSSYEQYF

J gene: TRBJ2-7
V gene: TRBV27
clone size: -
D gene: TRBD1
CDR3 DNA: TGTGCCAGCAGTTACCAGACAGGGCCCTCCTACGAGCAGTACTTC
CDR3 protein: CASSYQTGPSYEQYF

J gene: TRBJ1-1
V gene: TRBV6-1
clone size: -
D gene: -
CDR3 DNA: TGTGCCAGCAGTGACATGGGGTGGGGACGGGACGAAGCTTTCTTT
CDR3 protein: CASSDMGWGRDEAFF

J gene: TRBJ2-1
V gene: TRBV6-6
clone size: -
D gene: TRBD1
CDR3 DNA: TGTGCCAGCAGTTCCGGACAGGGGGCTGCGTATGAGCAGTTCTTC
CDR3 protein: CASSSGQGAAYEQFF

J gene: TRBJ2-1
V gene: TRBV28
clone size: -
D gene: TRBD2
CDR3 DNA: TGTGCCATCAAAAGCGGGAGCAGAGAGCAGTTCTTC
CDR3 protein: CAIKSGSREQFF

J gene: TRBJ2-7
V gene: TRBV11-3
clone size: -
D gene: -
CDR3 DNA: TGTGCCAGCAGCCCTCTGCACGGGTACGAGCAGTACTTC
CDR3 protein: CASSPLHGYEQYF

J gene: TRBJ2-7
V gene: TRBV19
clone size: -
D gene: -
CDR3 DNA: TGTGCCAGTAGTATCGGGACTTTCTCCTACGAGCAGTACTTC
CDR3 protein: CASSIGTFSYEQYF

J gene: TRBJ2-1
V gene: TRBV7-8
clone size: -
D gene: -
CDR3 DNA: TGTGCCAGCAGCTTAGCGAAGGGAAGTGGCAATGAGCAGTTCTTC
CDR3 protein: CASSLAKGSGNEQFF

J gene: TRBJ2-7
V gene: TRBV4-3
clone size: -
D gene: -
CDR3 DNA: TGCGCCAGCAGCCAAGATTGGTTGGTGGGTAACTACGAGCAGTACTTC
CDR3 protein: CASSQDWLVGNYEQYF